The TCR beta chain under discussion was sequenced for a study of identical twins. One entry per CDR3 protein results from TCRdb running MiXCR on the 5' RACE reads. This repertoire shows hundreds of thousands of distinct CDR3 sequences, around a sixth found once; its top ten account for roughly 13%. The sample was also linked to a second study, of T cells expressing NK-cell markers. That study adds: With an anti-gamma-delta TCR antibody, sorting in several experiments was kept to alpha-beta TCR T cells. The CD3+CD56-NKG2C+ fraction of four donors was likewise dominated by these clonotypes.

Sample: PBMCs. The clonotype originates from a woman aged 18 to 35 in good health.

This CDR3 is CSVGRGISYNEQFF. In DNA, the CDR3 is TGCAGCGTTGGTCGCGGGATCTCCTACAATGAGCAGTTCTTC. The J gene is TRBJ2-1, the V gene TRBV29-1, with D tentatively TRBD2 (6 bases). Trimming left V 4 bases short and J 0 bases short, with 10 bases between. The CDR3 extends over 14 amino acids. Germline CDR1 is SQVTM and CDR2 is ANQGSEA.